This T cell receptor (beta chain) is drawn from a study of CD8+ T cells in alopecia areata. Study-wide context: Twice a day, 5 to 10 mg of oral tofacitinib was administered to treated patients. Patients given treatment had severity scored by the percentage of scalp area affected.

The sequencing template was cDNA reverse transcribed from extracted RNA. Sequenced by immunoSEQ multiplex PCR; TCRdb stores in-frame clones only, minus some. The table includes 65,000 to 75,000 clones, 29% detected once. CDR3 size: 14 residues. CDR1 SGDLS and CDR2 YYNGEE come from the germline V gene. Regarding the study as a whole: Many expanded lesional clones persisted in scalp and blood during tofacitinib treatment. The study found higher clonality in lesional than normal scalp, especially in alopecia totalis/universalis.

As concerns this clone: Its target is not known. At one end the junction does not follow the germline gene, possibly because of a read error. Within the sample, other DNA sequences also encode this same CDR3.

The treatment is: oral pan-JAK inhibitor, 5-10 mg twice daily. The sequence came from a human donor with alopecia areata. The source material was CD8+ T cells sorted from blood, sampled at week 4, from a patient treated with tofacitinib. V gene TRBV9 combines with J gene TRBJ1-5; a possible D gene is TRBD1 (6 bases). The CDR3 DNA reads TGCGCCCGCCGCGGGGGGGGCAGCAATCAGCCCCAGCATTTT. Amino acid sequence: CARRGGGSNQPQHF.